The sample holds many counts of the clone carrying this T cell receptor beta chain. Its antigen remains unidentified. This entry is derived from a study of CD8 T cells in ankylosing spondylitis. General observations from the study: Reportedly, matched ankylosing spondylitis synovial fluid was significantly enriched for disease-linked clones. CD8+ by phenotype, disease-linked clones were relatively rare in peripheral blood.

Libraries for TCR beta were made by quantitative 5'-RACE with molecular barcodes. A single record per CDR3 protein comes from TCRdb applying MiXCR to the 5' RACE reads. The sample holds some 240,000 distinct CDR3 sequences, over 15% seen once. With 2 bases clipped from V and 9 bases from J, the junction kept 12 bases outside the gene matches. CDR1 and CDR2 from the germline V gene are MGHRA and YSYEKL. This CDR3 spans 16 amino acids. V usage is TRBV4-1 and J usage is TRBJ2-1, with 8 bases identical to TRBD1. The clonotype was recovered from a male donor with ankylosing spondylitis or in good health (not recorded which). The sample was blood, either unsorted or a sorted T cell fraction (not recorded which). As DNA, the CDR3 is TGCGCCAGCAGCCAAACGACAGGGGCCATAATTATTGAGCAGTTCTTC. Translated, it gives CASSQTTGAIIIEQFF.